The table lists the clone carrying this T cell receptor beta chain with a few counts. Antigen specificity is unknown. Full-length variable regions came from constant-region reverse primers plus semi-nested Nested Universal Primer A PCR. A single record per CDR3 protein comes from TCRdb applying MiXCR to the 5' RACE reads. The table records roughly 46,000 distinct CDR3 sequences, around a quarter of them present only once. Overall study findings and caveats: The larger cohort examined one V-J beta rearrangement, not whole repertoires.

Naive CD4+ cells had CD25+ Tregs removed. CDR1 SGHRS and CDR2 YFSETQ come from the germline V gene. This CDR3 has 16 residues. V was clipped by 4 bases and J by 0 bases, with 11 bases between them. Sequences were obtained from naive CD4+ T cells sorted from blood. Subset defined: naive CD4+ T cells, CD4+CD45RA+CD25-. The clonotype comes from a female donor with breast cancer. This chain connects TRBV5-1 to TRBJ2-6, with a tentative D call TRBD1 (5 bases). CDR3 bases: TGCGCCAGCAGCCTGGACACACACTCTGGGGCCAACGTCCTGACTTTC. It translates to CASSLDTHSGANVLTF.